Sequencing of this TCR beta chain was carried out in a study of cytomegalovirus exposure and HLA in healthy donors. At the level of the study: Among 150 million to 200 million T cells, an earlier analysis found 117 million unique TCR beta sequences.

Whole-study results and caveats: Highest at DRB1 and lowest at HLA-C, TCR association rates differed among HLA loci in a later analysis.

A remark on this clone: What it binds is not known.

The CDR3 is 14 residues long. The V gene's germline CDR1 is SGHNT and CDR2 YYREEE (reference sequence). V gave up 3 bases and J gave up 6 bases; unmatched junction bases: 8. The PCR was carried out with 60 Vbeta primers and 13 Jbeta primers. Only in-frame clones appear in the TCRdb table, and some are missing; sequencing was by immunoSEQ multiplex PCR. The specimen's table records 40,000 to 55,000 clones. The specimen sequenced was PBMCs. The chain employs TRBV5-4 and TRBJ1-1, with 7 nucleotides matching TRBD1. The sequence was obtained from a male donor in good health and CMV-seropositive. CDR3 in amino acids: CASSSSTGIAEAFF. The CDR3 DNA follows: TGTGCCAGCAGCTCGTCGACAGGGATTGCTGAAGCTTTCTTT.